These T cell receptor beta chains were read from a single sample in a study of blood T cells in healthy people across ages. TCRdb analysed the 5' RACE reads with MiXCR anew, one entry per CDR3 protein. The data show about 620,000 distinct CDR3 sequences, with around 20% seen just once and approximately 3.7% held by the top ten. The specimen sequenced was blood. Receptor source: a man between 65 and 85 years old in good health. The CDR3 runs from the conserved cysteine through the conserved F or W. Each record gives: CDR3 length, V gene, D gene, J gene, clone size, CDR3 DNA, CDR3 protein. A D gene is named only where the DNA matches it firmly. Size is stated for part of the rows, as once, few or many counts, or as a class when the clone is expanded.

length: 16
V: TRBV14
D: NA
J: TRBJ2-3
size: NA
DNA: TGTGCCAGCAGCCAAGATCGTGCAGGATTGGGAGATACGCAGTATTTT
CDR3: CASSQDRAGLGDTQYF

length: 13
V: TRBV6-6
D: NA
J: TRBJ2-2
size: NA
DNA: TGTGCCAGCAGTTTACTAACGACCGGGGAGCTGTTTTTT
CDR3: CASSLLTTGELFF

length: 12
V: TRBV6-1
D: NA
J: TRBJ2-7
size: NA
DNA: TGTGCCAGCAGAGGGCGATTTGACGAGCAGTACTTC
CDR3: CASRGRFDEQYF

length: 15
V: TRBV5-1
D: NA
J: TRBJ1-1
size: few
DNA: TGCGCCAGCAGCTTGGCCGGGGGCGAGAACACTGAAGCTTTCTTT
CDR3: CASSLAGGENTEAFF

length: 14
V: TRBV5-1
D: NA
J: TRBJ1-4
size: many
DNA: TGCGCCAGCAGCTCGGGAACCGAGAGGGAAAAACTGTTTTTT
CDR3: CASSSGTEREKLFF

length: 11
V: TRBV30
D: NA
J: TRBJ1-6
size: NA
DNA: TGTGCCTGGAGTTACCCGGAGACCCTCCACTTT
CDR3: CAWSYPETLHF

length: 12
V: TRBV10-3
D: NA
J: TRBJ2-5
size: NA
DNA: TGTGCCATCAGCGTGGTCCAAGAGACCCAGTACTTC
CDR3: CAISVVQETQYF

length: 15
V: TRBV5-1
D: TRBD1
J: TRBJ2-7
size: NA
DNA: TGCGCCAGCAGGGTATCCGGGACAGCTTCCTACGAGCAGTACTTC
CDR3: CASRVSGTASYEQYF

length: 16
V: TRBV5-1
D: TRBD2
J: TRBJ2-3
size: few
DNA: TGCGCCAGCAGCTTGGAGAGCGGGATAGCCACAGATACGCAGTATTTT
CDR3: CASSLESGIATDTQYF

length: 16
V: TRBV29-1
D: TRBD2
J: TRBJ2-7
size: NA
DNA: TGCAGCGTTGAACGTCGGGCTAGCGGGTCGTCCTACGAGCAGTACTTC
CDR3: CSVERRASGSSYEQYF

length: 16
V: TRBV29-1
D: NA
J: TRBJ2-1
size: NA
DNA: TGCAGCGTTAAAGCTAGTCAGGCCCGATCCTACGATGAGCAGTTCTTC
CDR3: CSVKASQARSYDEQFF

length: 16
V: TRBV6-2/TRBV6-3
D: TRBD2
J: TRBJ2-7
size: NA
DNA: TGTGCCAGCAGTCCTGGACTAGCGGGATTCGCCTACGAGCAGTACTTC
CDR3: CASSPGLAGFAYEQYF

length: 14
V: TRBV28
D: TRBD2
J: TRBJ2-7
size: NA
DNA: TGTGCCAGCTGCACCGGGACTAGCTTATACGAGCAGTACTTC
CDR3: CASCTGTSLYEQYF

length: 14
V: TRBV12-3/TRBV12-4
D: NA
J: TRBJ1-4
size: NA
DNA: TGTGCCAGCCTACTGCACGGGACTAGGGAAAAACTGTTTTTT
CDR3: CASLLHGTREKLFF